A selection of T cell receptor beta chains follows, all from one sample in a study of T cell responses to AZD1222 COVID-19 vaccine. Data came from immunoSEQ multiplex PCR; TCRdb stores just in-frame clones and leaves some out. The table records about 110,000 clones, around 90% of them present only once. The input for sequencing was peripheral blood, taken 28 days after the second AZD1222 dose. Receptor source: an adult who received the AZD1222 COVID-19 vaccine. Both conserved end residues are part of each CDR3. The D gene is left open where the match is weak. Not all rows give a size; the values are once, few, many and, for expanded clones, a class.

d_gene: .
abundance: once
j_gene: TRBJ2-7
len: 13
v_gene: TRBV5-4
CDR3nt: TGTGCCAGCAGCTCGGGGGTAGAGTACGAGCAGTACTTC
CDR3aa: CASSSGVEYEQYF

d_gene: TRBD2
abundance: .
j_gene: TRBJ2-1
len: 14
v_gene: TRBV7-2
CDR3nt: TGTGCCAGCAGCGTCTCCGTTAGCGGGGGCGAGCAGTTCTTC
CDR3aa: CASSVSVSGGEQFF

d_gene: .
abundance: .
j_gene: TRBJ2-7
len: 15
v_gene: TRBV7-8
CDR3nt: TGTGCCAGCAGCCTGACAGGGACTGGGGCGGTGGAGCAGTACTTC
CDR3aa: CASSLTGTGAVEQYF

d_gene: .
abundance: .
j_gene: TRBJ1-5
len: 14
v_gene: TRBV7-6
CDR3nt: TGTGCCAGCAGCGACGGTAATAGCAATCAGCCCCAGCATTTT
CDR3aa: CASSDGNSNQPQHF

d_gene: .
abundance: .
j_gene: TRBJ1-4
len: 14
v_gene: TRBV7-2
CDR3nt: TGTGCCAGCAGCTTAGGACAGAACAATGAAAAACTGTTTTTT
CDR3aa: CASSLGQNNEKLFF

d_gene: .
abundance: once
j_gene: TRBJ2-2
len: 14
v_gene: TRBV4-3
CDR3nt: TGCGCCAGCAGCCTGGGAATGGGGGCCGGGGAGCTGTTTTTT
CDR3aa: CASSLGMGAGELFF

d_gene: .
abundance: .
j_gene: TRBJ1-1
len: 15
v_gene: TRBV12-5
CDR3nt: TGTGCTAGTGGTTGGGCGGGGGGCCTGAACACTGAAGCTTTCTTT
CDR3aa: CASGWAGGLNTEAFF

d_gene: TRBD2
abundance: medium-sized
j_gene: TRBJ2-1
len: 13
v_gene: TRBV4-1
CDR3nt: TGCGCCAGCAGCCCGGGGGGCTACAATGAGCAGTTCTTC
CDR3aa: CASSPGGYNEQFF

d_gene: .
abundance: .
j_gene: TRBJ1-5
len: 15
v_gene: TRBV7-5
CDR3nt: TGTGTCAGAAGCTACCGACAGGGTGGCAATCAGCCCCAGCATTTT
CDR3aa: CVRSYRQGGNQPQHF

d_gene: TRBD1
abundance: .
j_gene: TRBJ2-7
len: 16
v_gene: TRBV4-1
CDR3nt: TGCGCCAGCAGCCAACGCCTGGGACAGGACGGGTACGAGCAGTACTTC
CDR3aa: CASSQRLGQDGYEQYF

d_gene: .
abundance: .
j_gene: TRBJ1-1
len: 13
v_gene: TRBV2
CDR3nt: TGTGCCAGCAGGCGGGTCGTTAACACTGAAGCTTTCTTT
CDR3aa: CASRRVVNTEAFF

d_gene: .
abundance: .
j_gene: TRBJ1-6
len: 16
v_gene: TRBV3-1/TRBV3-2
CDR3nt: TGTGCCAGCAGCCAAGCAGAGACAGAGTATAATTCACCCCTCCACTTT
CDR3aa: CASSQAETEYNSPLHF

d_gene: .
abundance: .
j_gene: TRBJ1-1
len: 13
v_gene: TRBV6-5
CDR3nt: TGTGCCAGCAGTTCTATTATGAACACTGAAGCTTTCTTT
CDR3aa: CASSSIMNTEAFF

d_gene: TRBD1
abundance: .
j_gene: TRBJ1-3
len: 15
v_gene: TRBV9
CDR3nt: TGTGCCAGCAGCGTAGATTGGGACAGTGGAAACACCATATATTTT
CDR3aa: CASSVDWDSGNTIYF

d_gene: .
abundance: .
j_gene: TRBJ1-5
len: 14
v_gene: TRBV30
CDR3nt: TGTGCCTGGACGCGGGCCCCTGGCAATCAGCCCCAGCATTTT
CDR3aa: CAWTRAPGNQPQHF

d_gene: TRBD2
abundance: .
j_gene: TRBJ2-7
len: 15
v_gene: TRBV7-8
CDR3nt: TGTGCCAGCAACAAATTAGCGGGGCGTTCCTACGAGCAGTACTTC
CDR3aa: CASNKLAGRSYEQYF

d_gene: .
abundance: .
j_gene: TRBJ1-1
len: 15
v_gene: TRBV14
CDR3nt: TGTGCCAGCAGCCATGATTTGACCGTGAACACTGAAGCTTTCTTT
CDR3aa: CASSHDLTVNTEAFF

d_gene: .
abundance: once
j_gene: TRBJ2-5
len: 13
v_gene: TRBV29-1
CDR3nt: TGCAGCGTTGATACAGGCCTCCAAGAGACCCAGTACTTC
CDR3aa: CSVDTGLQETQYF

d_gene: .
abundance: .
j_gene: TRBJ1-2
len: 15
v_gene: TRBV4-2
CDR3nt: TGTGCCAGCAGCGCGCGGCGGACGGGATCGATGGGCTACACCTTC
CDR3aa: CASSARRTGSMGYTF

d_gene: TRBD1
abundance: .
j_gene: TRBJ2-7
len: 14
v_gene: TRBV4-1
CDR3nt: TGCGCCAGCAGCCAAACGACAGGGTTCTACGAGCAGTACTTC
CDR3aa: CASSQTTGFYEQYF

d_gene: TRBD2
abundance: once
j_gene: TRBJ2-7
len: 14
v_gene: TRBV6-9
CDR3nt: TGTGCCAGCAGCGTTAGCGGGGGGGCCCACGAGCAGTACTTC
CDR3aa: CASSVSGGAHEQYF

d_gene: .
abundance: .
j_gene: TRBJ1-4
len: 13
v_gene: TRBV6-5
CDR3nt: TGTGCCAGCAGTTATGGGGCTTACGAAAAACTGTTTTTT
CDR3aa: CASSYGAYEKLFF

d_gene: TRBD1
abundance: .
j_gene: TRBJ1-2
len: 15
v_gene: TRBV4-3
CDR3nt: TGCGCCAGCAGCCAAGGGGGGGGACAGGGTGAGGGCTACACCTTC
CDR3aa: CASSQGGGQGEGYTF

d_gene: .
abundance: once
j_gene: TRBJ2-6
len: 18
v_gene: TRBV6-4
CDR3nt: TGTGCCAGCAGACCCCCCCCGGGACACCTCTCTGGGGCCAACGTCCTGACTTTC
CDR3aa: CASRPPPGHLSGANVLTF

d_gene: .
abundance: few
j_gene: TRBJ2-7
len: 13
v_gene: TRBV18
CDR3nt: TGTGCCAGCTCATCAGATTTGGGCGCCGAGCAGTACTTC
CDR3aa: CASSSDLGAEQYF

d_gene: .
abundance: .
j_gene: TRBJ1-5
len: 14
v_gene: TRBV3-1/TRBV3-2
CDR3nt: TGTGCCAGCAGCCAGAGAGGGGGCAATCAGCCCCAGCATTTT
CDR3aa: CASSQRGGNQPQHF

d_gene: .
abundance: .
j_gene: TRBJ1-4
len: 11
v_gene: TRBV7-9
CDR3nt: TGTGCGGAATCGAGGGATGAAAAACTGTTTTTT
CDR3aa: CAESRDEKLFF

d_gene: .
abundance: .
j_gene: TRBJ1-2
len: 15
v_gene: TRBV7-2
CDR3nt: TGTGCCAGCAGCTTATCACAGCTACTTAACTATGGCTACACCTTC
CDR3aa: CASSLSQLLNYGYTF

d_gene: .
abundance: .
j_gene: TRBJ2-1
len: 17
v_gene: TRBV29-1
CDR3nt: TGCAGCGTTGAAGCCCTGGTCAGGGCTACTGGGGGGAATGAGCAGTTCTTC
CDR3aa: CSVEALVRATGGNEQFF

d_gene: TRBD1
abundance: .
j_gene: TRBJ1-1
len: 14
v_gene: TRBV15
CDR3nt: TGTGCCACCAGCATTTTTGTGGGACAGACTGAAGCTTTCTTT
CDR3aa: CATSIFVGQTEAFF

d_gene: TRBD2
abundance: .
j_gene: TRBJ2-7
len: 15
v_gene: TRBV18
CDR3nt: TGTGCCAGCTCACCTCCTAGCGGGGGGGCAGGCGAGCAGTACTTC
CDR3aa: CASSPPSGGAGEQYF

d_gene: .
abundance: .
j_gene: TRBJ1-6
len: 14
v_gene: TRBV9
CDR3nt: TGTGCCAGCAGCCACAGGGAAACGGGGTCACCCCTCCACTTT
CDR3aa: CASSHRETGSPLHF